This T cell receptor (beta chain) appears in the sequencing data of a study of T cells in Graves' hyperthyroidism and ophthalmopathy. Study-wide findings and caveats: Blood also held most thyroid clonotypes expanded beyond 0.001.

RNA transcripts provided the source from which TCR beta CDR3 regions were amplified. HTBI primers were used for first-round RT-PCR of the TCR CDR3. TCRdb called the multiplex PCR reads again in MiXCR, with one record for every CDR3 protein. The table lists some 560,000 distinct CDR3 sequences, about a sixth of them singletons, with approximately 7.4% in the top ten. This clonotype was recorded a few times. Antigen specificity is unknown. For Graves' hyperthyroidism to be stable, ophthalmopathy could not progress within 18 months. Uncontrolled infection, other autoimmune disease, pregnancy and lactation each barred patients from inclusion. Extraction of PBMCs used 8 to 10 ml of fresh peripheral blood. CDR1 and CDR2 from the germline V gene are SGHVS and FQNEAQ. Trimming removed 2 bases from V and 2 bases from J; junction bases left unmatched: 5. The CDR3 has 15 amino acids.

This clonotype was obtained from a woman between 25 and 40 years old with Graves' hyperthyroidism. This chain joins TRBV7-8 and TRBJ2-5; 7 positions agree with TRBD2. Sequenced: blood. The CDR3 loop is CASSLPAGAQETQYF. CDR3 sequence (DNA): TGTGCCAGCAGCTTACCGGCGGGAGCGCAAGAGACCCAGTACTTC.